This TCR beta chain was sequenced in a study of T cell responses to AZD1222 COVID-19 vaccine. This CDR3 is 18 amino acids long. V was cut by 1 base and J by 3 bases, with 19 bases left in between. Germline lookup yields CDR1 LNHDA and CDR2 SQIVND (reference sequence). Study-wide points: Baseline seropositivity characterized only six AZD1222 recipients.

About this clone itself: Its target is not known.

The protocol was immunoSEQ multiplex PCR, while the TCRdb copy is restricted to in-frame clones and leaves out a portion. The data contain 120,000 or so clones, 70% to 90% of them singletons. Sample: peripheral blood, taken on day 0 of AZD1222 vaccination. This chain connects TRBV19 to TRBJ2-1; tentatively, D is TRBD1 or TRBD2 (7 bases each). The receptor comes from an adult in good health. CDR3 sequence reads: CASSIVGWEGADYNEQFF. The DNA for the CDR3 is TGTGCCAGTAGTATAGTGGGTTGGGAGGGGGCAGACTACAATGAGCAGTTCTTC.